The clone carrying this T cell receptor beta chain came up a few times. Its target is unknown. The data were taken from a study of cytomegalovirus exposure and HLA in healthy donors. PCR involved 60 Vbeta and 13 Jbeta primers. Assay: immunoSEQ multiplex PCR; the TCRdb copy retains only in-frame clones and omits some. The sample shows 150,000 to 190,000 clones, 82% of them seen only once. Study findings and constraints: The listing of 150 or so TCR beta chains classed them as cytomegalovirus-associated. It was reported that the classifier diagnosed cytomegalovirus status with high specificity and sensitivity in both the original and validation cohorts. The study had only CMV serostatus as immune exposure information. Accurate prediction of HLA-A and HLA-B alleles (for most subjects) was reportedly achieved from TCR beta sequences.

Germline V gene lookup returns CDR1 MGHDK and CDR2 SYGVNS. Trimming cost V 3 bases and J 5 bases, with 7 bases left between them. CDR3 length: 12 residues. The sequence came from a woman aged 45-59 years in good health and CMV-seropositive. This chain connects TRBV25-1 to TRBJ1-1, with a possible D match to TRBD1 (6 bases). The sequenced material came from PBMCs. The CDR3 DNA sequence: TGTGCCAGCAGTGACCAGGGGACTGAAGCTTTCTTT. Protein sequence: CASSDQGTEAFF.